The next 11 T cell receptor beta chains were all read from a single sample in a study of early T cells in non-severe SARS-CoV-2 infection. TCRdb reanalysed the 5' RACE reads using MiXCR and keeps one entry per CDR3 protein. In the table there are about 29,000 distinct CDR3 sequences, around 5% of which are singletons. The sequenced sample consisted of whole blood. The origin of the receptors is an adult who was a healthcare worker with PCR-confirmed SARS-CoV-2 infection or an uninfected control (not recorded which).

This clonotype has ten or more counts. The chain combines TRBV11-1 with TRBJ1-1; tentatively, D is TRBD1 (5 bases). The CDR3 runs 19 residues. CDR1 and CDR2 (germline): SGHAT, FQDESV (reference sequence). Trimming removed 6 bases at V and 2 bases at J, with 28 bases between. In nucleotides, the CDR3 is TGTGCCAGCAGTACACCAAGCGGGGCGCCGCGGGTACGAAACACTGAAGCTTTCTTT. Translation: CASSTPSGAPRVRNTEAFF.

This clonotype has at least ten counts. The V gene is TRBV7-6, the J gene TRBJ2-1; 7 nucleotides match TRBD2. The ends lost 0 bases at V and 4 bases at J; junction bases unmatched: 9. From germline, CDR1 is SGHVS and CDR2 FNYEAQ. The CDR3 is 17 residues long. CDR3 residues: CASSLAPSGTLYNEQFF. The CDR3 DNA reads as TGTGCCAGCAGCTTAGCCCCCAGCGGGACCCTTTACAATGAGCAGTTCTTC.

This clonotype occurred many times. The chain joins TRBV5-1 to TRBJ1-6; TRBD1 might be the D (5 bases). V was cut by 4 bases and J by 7 bases, with 12 bases left in between. CDR3 length equals 14 residues. CDR1 is SGHRS, CDR2 YFSETQ, per germline. The CDR3 loop is CASSRGVENSPLHF. As DNA, the CDR3 is TGCGCCAGCAGCAGAGGGGTTGAAAATTCACCCCTCCACTTT.

This clonotype was seen a handful of times. The chain carries TRBV28 and TRBJ1-1; TRBD1 is a possible D gene (5 bases). Trimming removed 3 bases at V and 1 base at J, with 21 bases between. Germline loops: CDR1 MDHEN, CDR2 SYDVKM. The CDR3 covers 18 residues. CDR3 sequence: CASSFLTVTLIGNTEAFF. CDR3 sequence (DNA): TGTGCCAGCAGTTTTTTGACAGTGACCCTCATAGGGAACACTGAAGCTTTCTTT.

This clonotype was recorded at least ten times. CDR3 protein: CASSMTRRSNSPLHF. CDR3 nucleotides: TGTGCCAGCAGCATGACCCGGAGGTCGAATTCACCCCTCCACTTT. The rearrangement uses TRBV21-1 and TRBJ1-6; the DNA was not compared with TRBD1, the D call given in the table. TRBV21-1 is deemed a pseudogene. The CDR3 loop spans 15 amino acids.

This clonotype was detected many times. The chain recombines TRBV28 with TRBJ2-2; a weak D match, TRBD2 (6 bases). CDR3 length equals 14 residues. The ends were cut back, 5 bases at V and 2 bases at J, with 9 bases in the middle. Looked up from germline, CDR1 is MDHEN and CDR2 is SYDVKM. The CDR3, as DNA: TGTGCCAGCAGTAGCGGGCAAAACACCGGGGAGCTGTTTTTT. Its translation is CASSSGQNTGELFF.

This clonotype appeared many times. CDR3 amino acids: CASRHTGRRKNQPQHF. The CDR3 nucleotides are TGTGCCAGCAGACATACAGGGCGGCGAAAGAATCAGCCCCAGCATTTT. The chain couples TRBV28 to TRBJ1-5; tentative D call: TRBD1 (6 bases). V was cut by 6 bases and J by 4 bases, with 19 bases left in between. The CDR3 sequence is 16 residues long. Germline V lookup: CDR1 MDHEN, CDR2 SYDVKM.

This clonotype was observed many times. The rearrangement links TRBV5-6 to TRBJ2-4, with 7 positions matching TRBD1. The length of the CDR3 is 17 residues. Germline values: CDR1 SGHDT, CDR2 YYEEEE. The V segment lost 4 bases and the J segment 0 bases; nucleotides outside the gene matches: 10. The DNA for the CDR3 is TGTGCCAGCAGCCTCCGACAGGGACATATAGCCAAAAACATTCAGTACTTC. It codes for CASSLRQGHIAKNIQYF. Drawing the rest from reference TRBV5-6 and TRBJ2-4, the complete variable domain is DAGVTQSPTHLIKTRGQQVTLRCSPKSGHDTVSWYQQALGQGPQFIFQYYEEEERQRGNFPDRFSGHQFPNYSSELNVNALLLGDSALYLCASSLRQGHIAKNIQYFGAGTRLSVL.

There are many counts of this clonotype. The chain recombines TRBV20-1 with TRBJ1-5; tentatively, D is TRBD1 (5 bases). Looked up from germline, CDR1 is DFQATT and CDR2 is SNEGSKA (reference sequence). Trimming cost V 4 bases and J 5 bases, with 9 bases left between them. This CDR3 region has 12 residues. The CDR3 region has the DNA TGCAGTGCTACAGTGGGGGATCAGCCCCAGCATTTT. Encoded protein: CSATVGDQPQHF.

This clonotype was seen repeatedly, ten times or more. This chain links TRBV4-1 with TRBJ1-1; the D is unclear. This CDR3 has 15 amino acids. V was cut by 3 bases and J by 4 bases, with 15 bases left in between. Germline V lookup: CDR1 MGHRA, CDR2 YSYEKL. The CDR3 loop is CASSQVGGLGTEAFF. The CDR3 bases are TGCGCCAGCAGCCAGGTAGGAGGGCTCGGCACTGAAGCTTTCTTT.

This clonotype showed up many times. The genes are TRBV7-9 and TRBJ1-6, with 8 bases aligning to TRBD1. V dropped 3 bases and J dropped 2; count of bases not matched to a gene: 9. The CDR3 spans 18 residues. Germline CDR1 is SEHNR and CDR2 is FQNEAQ (reference sequence). CDR3 protein: CASSFPQGASTYNSPLHF. CDR3 nucleotide sequence: TGTGCCAGCAGCTTTCCGCAGGGGGCAAGTACCTATAATTCACCCCTCCACTTT.